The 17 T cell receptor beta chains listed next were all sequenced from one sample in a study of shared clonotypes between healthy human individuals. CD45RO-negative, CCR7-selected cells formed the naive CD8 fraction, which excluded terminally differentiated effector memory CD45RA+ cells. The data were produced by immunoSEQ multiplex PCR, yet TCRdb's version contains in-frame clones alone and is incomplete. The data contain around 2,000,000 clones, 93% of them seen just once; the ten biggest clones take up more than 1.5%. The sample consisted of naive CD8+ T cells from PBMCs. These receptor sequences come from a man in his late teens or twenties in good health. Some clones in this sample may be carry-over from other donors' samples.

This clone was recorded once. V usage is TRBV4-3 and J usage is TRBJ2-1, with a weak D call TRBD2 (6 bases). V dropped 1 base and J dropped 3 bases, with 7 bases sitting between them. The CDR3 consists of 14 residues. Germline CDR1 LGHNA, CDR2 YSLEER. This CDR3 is CASSQGLGYNEQFF. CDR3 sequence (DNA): TGCGCCAGCAGCCAAGGACTAGGCTACAATGAGCAGTTCTTC.

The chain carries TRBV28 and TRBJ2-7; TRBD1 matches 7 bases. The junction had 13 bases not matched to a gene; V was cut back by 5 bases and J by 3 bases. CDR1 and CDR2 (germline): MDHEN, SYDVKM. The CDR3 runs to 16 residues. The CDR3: CASSRTRDRESYEQYF. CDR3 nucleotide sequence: TGTGCCAGCAGTCGGACCCGCGACAGGGAGAGCTACGAGCAGTACTTC.

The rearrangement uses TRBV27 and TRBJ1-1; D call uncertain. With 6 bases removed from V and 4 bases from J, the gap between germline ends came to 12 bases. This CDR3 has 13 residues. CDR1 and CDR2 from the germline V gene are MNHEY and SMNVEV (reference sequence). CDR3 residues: CASRAVPVTEAFF. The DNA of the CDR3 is TGTGCCAGCAGAGCGGTCCCGGTCACTGAAGCTTTCTTT.

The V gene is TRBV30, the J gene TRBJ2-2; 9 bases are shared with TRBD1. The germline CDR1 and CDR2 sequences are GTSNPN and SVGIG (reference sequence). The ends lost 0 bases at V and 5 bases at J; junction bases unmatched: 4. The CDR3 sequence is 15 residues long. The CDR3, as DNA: TGTGCCTGGAGTGTTTGGGACAGGGTAACCGGGGAGCTGTTTTTT. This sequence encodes CAWSVWDRVTGELFF.

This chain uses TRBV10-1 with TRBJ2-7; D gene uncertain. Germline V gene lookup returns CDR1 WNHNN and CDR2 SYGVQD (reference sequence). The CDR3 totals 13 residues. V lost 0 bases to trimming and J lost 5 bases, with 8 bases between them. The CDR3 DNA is TGCGCCAGCAGTGAGTCGTCGGGCGACGAGCAGTACTTC. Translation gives CASSESSGDEQYF.

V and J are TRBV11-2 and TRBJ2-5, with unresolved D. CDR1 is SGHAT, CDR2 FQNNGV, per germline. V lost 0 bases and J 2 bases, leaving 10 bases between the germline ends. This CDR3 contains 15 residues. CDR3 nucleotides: TGTGCCAGCAGCTTAGAGGGCGTGAATCAAGAGACCCAGTACTTC. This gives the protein CASSLEGVNQETQYF. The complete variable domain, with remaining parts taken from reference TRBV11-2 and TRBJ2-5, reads EAGVAQSPRYKIIEKRQSVAFWCNPISGHATLYWYQQILGQGPKLLIQFQNNGVVDDSQLPKDRFSAERLKGVDSTLKIQPAKLEDSAVYLCASSLEGVNQETQYFGPGTRLLVL.

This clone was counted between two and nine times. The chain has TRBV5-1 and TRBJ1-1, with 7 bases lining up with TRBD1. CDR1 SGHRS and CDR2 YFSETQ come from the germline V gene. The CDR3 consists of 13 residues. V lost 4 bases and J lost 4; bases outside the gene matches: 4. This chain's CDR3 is CASSPTGVTEAFF. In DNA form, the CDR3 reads TGCGCCAGCAGCCCCACAGGGGTCACTGAAGCTTTCTTT. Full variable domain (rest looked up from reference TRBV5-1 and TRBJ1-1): KAGVTQTPRYLIKTRGQQVTLSCSPISGHRSVSWYQQTPGQGLQFLFEYFSETQRNKGNFPGRFSGRQFSNSRSEMNVSTLELGDSALYLCASSPTGVTEAFFGQGTRLTVV.

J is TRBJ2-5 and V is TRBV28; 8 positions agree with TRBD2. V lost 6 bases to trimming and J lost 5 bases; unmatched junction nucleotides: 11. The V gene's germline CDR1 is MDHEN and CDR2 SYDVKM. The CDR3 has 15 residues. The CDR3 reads CASRKLREGGETQYF. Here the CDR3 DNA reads TGTGCCAGCAGAAAGCTACGGGAGGGTGGCGAGACCCAGTACTTC.

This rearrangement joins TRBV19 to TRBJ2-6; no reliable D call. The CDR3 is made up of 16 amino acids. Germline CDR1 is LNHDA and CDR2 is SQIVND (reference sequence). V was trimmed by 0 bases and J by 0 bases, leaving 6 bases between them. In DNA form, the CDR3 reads TGTGCCAGTAGTATAGATAGTACCTCTGGGGCCAACGTCCTGACTTTC. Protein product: CASSIDSTSGANVLTF. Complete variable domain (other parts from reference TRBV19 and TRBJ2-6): DGGITQSPKYLFRKEGQNVTLSCEQNLNHDAMYWYRQDPGQGLRLIYYSQIVNDFQKGDIAEGYSVSREKKESFPLTVTSAQKNPTAFYLCASSIDSTSGANVLTFGAGSRLTVL.

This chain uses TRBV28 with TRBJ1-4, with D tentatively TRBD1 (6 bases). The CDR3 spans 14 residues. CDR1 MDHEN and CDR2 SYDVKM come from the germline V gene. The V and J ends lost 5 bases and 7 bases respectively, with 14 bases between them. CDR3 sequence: CASSGRGLGEKLFF. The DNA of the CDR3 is TGTGCCAGCAGTGGCAGGGGATTAGGTGAAAAACTGTTTTTT.

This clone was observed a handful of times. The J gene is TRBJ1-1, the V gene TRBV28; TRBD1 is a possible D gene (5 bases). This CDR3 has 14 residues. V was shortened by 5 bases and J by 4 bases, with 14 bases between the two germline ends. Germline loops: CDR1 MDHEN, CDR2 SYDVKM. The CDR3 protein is CASSTSMGGTEAFF. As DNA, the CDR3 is TGTGCCAGCAGTACTTCCATGGGGGGCACTGAAGCTTTCTTT.

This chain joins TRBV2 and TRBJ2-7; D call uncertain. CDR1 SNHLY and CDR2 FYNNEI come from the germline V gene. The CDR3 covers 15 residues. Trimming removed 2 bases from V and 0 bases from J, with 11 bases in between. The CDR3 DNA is TGTGCCAGCAGTGAATTGCGGAGAGACTCCTACGAGCAGTACTTC. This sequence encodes CASSELRRDSYEQYF.

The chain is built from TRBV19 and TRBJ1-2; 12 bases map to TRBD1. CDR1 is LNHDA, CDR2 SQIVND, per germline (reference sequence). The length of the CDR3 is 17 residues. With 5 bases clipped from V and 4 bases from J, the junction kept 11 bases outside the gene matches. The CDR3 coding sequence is TGTGCCAGTAGTGCCCGGGACAGGGGGCTTGAGGTCTATGGCTACACCTTC. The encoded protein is CASSARDRGLEVYGYTF.

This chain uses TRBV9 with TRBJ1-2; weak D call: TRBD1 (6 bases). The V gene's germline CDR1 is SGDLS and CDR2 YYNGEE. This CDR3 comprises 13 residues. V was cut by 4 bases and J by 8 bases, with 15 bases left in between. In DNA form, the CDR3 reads TGTGCCAGCAGCCCTGACAGGTCTCAAGGCTACACCTTC. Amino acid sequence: CASSPDRSQGYTF.

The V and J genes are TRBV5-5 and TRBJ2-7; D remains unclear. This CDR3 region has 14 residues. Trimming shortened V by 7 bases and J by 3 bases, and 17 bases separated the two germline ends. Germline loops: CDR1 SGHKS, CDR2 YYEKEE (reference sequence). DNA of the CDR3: TGTGCCAGCGGTGCCTGGCAGAAACGCTACGAGCAGTACTTC. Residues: CASGAWQKRYEQYF.

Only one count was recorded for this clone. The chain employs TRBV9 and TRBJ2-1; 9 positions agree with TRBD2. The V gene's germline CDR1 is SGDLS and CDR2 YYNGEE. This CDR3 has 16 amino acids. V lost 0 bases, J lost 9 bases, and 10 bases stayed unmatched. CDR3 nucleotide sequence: TGTGCCAGCAGCGTAGCTACGGGACTAGCTAGTCTTGAGCAGTTCTTC. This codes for CASSVATGLASLEQFF. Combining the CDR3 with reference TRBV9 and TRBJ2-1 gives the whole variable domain DSGVTQTPKHLITATGQRVTLRCSPRSGDLSVYWYQQSLDQGLQFLIQYYNGEERAKGNILERFSAQQFPDLHSELNLSSLELGDSALYFCASSVATGLASLEQFFGPGTRLTVL.

The CDR3 spells CASGLGDEQYF. DNA for the CDR3: TGTGCTAGTGGTTTAGGCGACGAGCAGTACTTC. The V and J genes are TRBV12-5 and TRBJ2-7; the D is unclear. CDR3 size: 11 residues. From germline, CDR1 is LGHNT and CDR2 FRNRAP. V was cut by 3 bases and J by 5 bases, with 5 bases left in between.